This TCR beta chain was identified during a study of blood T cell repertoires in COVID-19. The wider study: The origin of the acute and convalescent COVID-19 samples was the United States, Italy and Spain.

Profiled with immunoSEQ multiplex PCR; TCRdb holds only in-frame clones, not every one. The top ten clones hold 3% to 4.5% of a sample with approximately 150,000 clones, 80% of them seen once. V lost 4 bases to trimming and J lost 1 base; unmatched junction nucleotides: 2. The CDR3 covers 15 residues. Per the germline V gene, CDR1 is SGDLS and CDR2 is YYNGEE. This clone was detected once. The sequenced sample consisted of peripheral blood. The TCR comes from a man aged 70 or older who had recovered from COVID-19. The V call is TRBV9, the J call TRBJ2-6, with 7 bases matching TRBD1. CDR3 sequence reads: CASSPQGSGANVLTF. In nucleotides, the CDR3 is TGTGCCAGCAGCCCACAGGGGTCTGGGGCCAACGTCCTGACTTTC.